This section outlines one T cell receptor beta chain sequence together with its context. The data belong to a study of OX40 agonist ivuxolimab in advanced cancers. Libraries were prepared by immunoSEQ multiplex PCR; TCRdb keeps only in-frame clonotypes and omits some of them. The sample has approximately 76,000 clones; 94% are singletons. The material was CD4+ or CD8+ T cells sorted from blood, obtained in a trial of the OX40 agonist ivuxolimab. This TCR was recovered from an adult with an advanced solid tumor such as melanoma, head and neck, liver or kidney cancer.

The CDR3 reads CASSLGQGGGYTF. As DNA, the CDR3 is TGTGCCAGCAGCTTGGGGCAGGGCGGTGGCTACACCTTC. The chain is built from TRBV5-6 and TRBJ1-2; tentative D call: TRBD1 (5 bases). CDR3 length equals 13 residues. Trimming removed 0 bases at V and 7 bases at J, with 10 bases between. Germline V gives CDR1 SGHDT, CDR2 YYEEEE.